Listed below are T cell receptor beta chains from one sample, sequenced in a study of blood T cell repertoires in COVID-19. Clones were sequenced by immunoSEQ multiplex PCR, and TCRdb holds only the in-frame ones, with some missing. The sample lists some 200,000 clones; less than 85% were seen once. Sequenced input: peripheral blood. These receptors were taken from a woman of 80 years or more with COVID-19, enrolled during active disease. Both conserved end residues are part of each CDR3.

j_call,v_call,cdr3_aa
TRBJ1-1,TRBV19,CASSIKARDTEAFF
TRBJ2-7,TRBV12-3/TRBV12-4,CASSRATGEQYF
TRBJ1-2,TRBV6-5,CASSVTRAQAKGYTF
TRBJ1-1,TRBV11-3,CASSSDRETEAFF
TRBJ1-4,TRBV5-1,CASSPYPGSTNEKLFF
TRBJ1-1,TRBV3-1/TRBV3-2,CASSQGEVGTEAFF
TRBJ1-1,TRBV2,CASSGVLGHTEAFF
TRBJ1-1,TRBV7-6,CASSPSGLEGTEAFF
TRBJ1-1,TRBV28,CASRSPGQGMEAFF
TRBJ1-5,TRBV7-2,CASSFPGHPDQPQHF
TRBJ2-3,TRBV6-6,CASSLGLAGTTDTQYF
TRBJ2-1,TRBV5-6,CASSLSTSYNEQFF
TRBJ2-1,TRBV5-1,CASTHLSGSGNEQFF
TRBJ1-4,TRBV19,CASNFRGATNEKLFF
TRBJ1-1,TRBV5-1,CASSLGQAGTEAFF
TRBJ1-1,TRBV6-5,CASSPSTGTNAEAFF
TRBJ1-2,TRBV18,CASSPGQGPNYGYTF
TRBJ1-2,TRBV6-5,CASSSIGDGYTF
TRBJ2-2,TRBV5-3,CARSLGLGAAGELFF
TRBJ1-2,TRBV7-3,CASSLGTEYGYTF
TRBJ1-5,TRBV5-1,CASSFTDPGGNQPQHF
TRBJ1-2,TRBV5-5,CASSLVRVGSTYGYTF
TRBJ1-1,TRBV28,CASTLQGSEAFF
TRBJ1-4,TRBV7-9,CASSLWLQGGEKLFF
TRBJ2-4,TRBV28,CASSSQGFDKNIQYF
TRBJ1-2,TRBV28,CASSREGRGGGYTF
TRBJ2-7,TRBV3-1/TRBV3-2,CASSLGTSGSYEQYF
TRBJ1-2,TRBV6-1,CASSELGNYGYTF
TRBJ1-2,TRBV7-8,CASSLMAGYRGYTF
TRBJ1-3,TRBV3-1/TRBV3-2,CASSHTFDSGNTIYF
TRBJ1-5,TRBV6-5,CASTISGTGDQPQHF
TRBJ2-5,TRBV3-1/TRBV3-2,CASSQDPGGGWETQYF
TRBJ1-1,TRBV3-1/TRBV3-2,CASSDYGSGVNTEAFF
TRBJ1-6,TRBV19,CASSIQGNSPLHF
TRBJ2-7,TRBV5-5,CASSRDRGTGYEQYF
TRBJ1-2,TRBV3-1/TRBV3-2,CASSPLGLAGANYGYTF
TRBJ2-2,TRBV9,CASSVRGDTGELFF
TRBJ2-7,TRBV7-9,CASSFHGLSYEQYF
TRBJ2-5,TRBV27,CASSFAGGPGETQYF
TRBJ2-7,TRBV13,CASSLGVGGSLYHEQYF
TRBJ2-1,TRBV19,CASSRPGTNFNEQFF
TRBJ1-2,TRBV6-1,CASSEHRGGYTF
TRBJ2-3,TRBV5-4,CASSLDQGGTDTQYF
TRBJ1-1,TRBV11-1,CASSFERGKAFF
TRBJ2-7,TRBV6-1,CASSERPTGWDEQYF
TRBJ1-1,TRBV28,CASSSQGGEGTEAFF